This is a list of T cell receptor beta chains from one sample in a study of graft-versus-host responses after intestinal transplantation. Here immunoSEQ multiplex PCR was the method, and the copy in TCRdb shows in-frame clones only, minus some. The sample holds about 13,000 clones, about 36% seen once. The specimen comprised alloreactive CD4+ T cells from a mixed lymphocyte reaction culture, sampled before intestinal transplant. The source of these receptors is a human patient who received an intestinal transplant. Both conserved end residues are part of each CDR3. Each record gives: V gene, clone size, D gene, J gene, CDR3 protein, CDR3 DNA. D genes are given only for firm matches. Size is omitted from some rows. Given values are once, few, many or a class for expanded clones.

v_call: TRBV6-4; clone_size: .; d_call: TRBD2; j_call: TRBJ2-3; cdr3_aa: CASSISGGSTDTQYF; cdr3_nt: TGTGCCAGCAGTATTAGCGGGGGGAGCACAGATACGCAGTATTTT
v_call: TRBV7-2; clone_size: .; d_call: TRBD2; j_call: TRBJ2-2; cdr3_aa: CASSLAVTSGLGELFF; cdr3_nt: TGTGCCAGCAGCTTAGCGGTCACTAGCGGGCTCGGGGAGCTGTTTTTT
v_call: TRBV4-1; clone_size: few; d_call: TRBD2; j_call: TRBJ2-7; cdr3_aa: CASSPRLAGPAAYEQYF; cdr3_nt: TGCGCCAGCAGCCCGCGATTAGCGGGCCCTGCCGCCTACGAGCAGTACTTC
v_call: TRBV7-8; clone_size: few; d_call: TRBD2; j_call: TRBJ2-3; cdr3_aa: CASSSQAGGRTDTQYF; cdr3_nt: TGTGCCAGCAGCTCCCAAGCGGGGGGGCGAACAGATACGCAGTATTTT
v_call: TRBV7-8; clone_size: .; d_call: .; j_call: TRBJ1-1; cdr3_aa: CASSLVMGGATEAFF; cdr3_nt: TGTGCCAGCAGCTTAGTTATGGGGGGGGCGACTGAAGCTTTCTTT
v_call: TRBV6-6; clone_size: medium-sized; d_call: .; j_call: TRBJ2-1; cdr3_aa: CASSYRGGSSNEQFF; cdr3_nt: TGTGCCAGCAGTTACAGGGGGGGCTCAAGCAATGAGCAGTTCTTC
v_call: TRBV4-3; clone_size: medium-sized; d_call: TRBD1; j_call: TRBJ1-2; cdr3_aa: CASSRQGYGEAYGYTF; cdr3_nt: TGCGCCAGCAGCCGACAGGGCTACGGCGAGGCCTATGGCTACACCTTC
v_call: TRBV2; clone_size: few; d_call: .; j_call: TRBJ2-5; cdr3_aa: CASTKNGGPGQETQYF; cdr3_nt: TGTGCCAGCACGAAAAACGGGGGGCCAGGGCAAGAGACCCAGTACTTC
v_call: TRBV19; clone_size: .; d_call: .; j_call: TRBJ1-5; cdr3_aa: CASRLGLLSNQPQHF; cdr3_nt: TGTGCCAGTAGGCTCGGACTTCTTAGCAATCAGCCCCAGCATTTT
v_call: TRBV29-1; clone_size: few; d_call: TRBD2; j_call: TRBJ2-7; cdr3_aa: CSGRLAGSYEQYF; cdr3_nt: TGCAGCGGCCGACTAGCGGGGTCCTACGAGCAGTACTTC
v_call: TRBV7-2; clone_size: .; d_call: TRBD2; j_call: TRBJ2-3; cdr3_aa: CASSLLAGGGSTDTQYF; cdr3_nt: TGTGCCAGCAGCCTCCTAGCGGGGGGTGGTAGCACAGATACGCAGTATTTT
v_call: TRBV4-1; clone_size: .; d_call: .; j_call: TRBJ1-3; cdr3_aa: CASSRSTAGNTIYF; cdr3_nt: TGCGCCAGCAGCCGATCGACAGCTGGAAACACCATATATTTT
v_call: TRBV2; clone_size: once; d_call: TRBD2; j_call: TRBJ2-7; cdr3_aa: CASSESPPGGPYEQYF; cdr3_nt: TGTGCCAGCAGTGAATCCCCACCGGGGGGGCCCTACGAGCAGTACTTC
v_call: TRBV19; clone_size: medium-sized; d_call: .; j_call: TRBJ2-7; cdr3_aa: CASSMLRSREQYF; cdr3_nt: TGTGCCAGTAGTATGCTGAGGTCTAGAGAGCAGTACTTC
v_call: TRBV7-2; clone_size: .; d_call: .; j_call: TRBJ2-3; cdr3_aa: CASSPTLGTDTQYF; cdr3_nt: TGTGCCAGCAGCCCAACCTTAGGCACAGATACGCAGTATTTT
v_call: TRBV7-9; clone_size: .; d_call: .; j_call: TRBJ2-2; cdr3_aa: CASSLAMGGRGAEGGELFF; cdr3_nt: TGTGCCAGCAGCTTAGCGATGGGAGGCAGGGGGGCGGAAGGCGGGGAGCTGTTTTTT
v_call: TRBV30; clone_size: .; d_call: TRBD1; j_call: TRBJ1-6; cdr3_aa: CAWSPDRSSYNSPLHF; cdr3_nt: TGTGCCTGGAGCCCGGACAGGAGTTCCTATAATTCACCCCTCCACTTT
v_call: TRBV6-5; clone_size: .; d_call: TRBD1; j_call: TRBJ2-7; cdr3_aa: CASRAGQGVYEQYF; cdr3_nt: TGTGCCAGCAGGGCTGGACAGGGGGTGTACGAGCAGTACTTC
v_call: TRBV5-1; clone_size: .; d_call: .; j_call: TRBJ1-3; cdr3_aa: CASSLELSSGNTIYF; cdr3_nt: TGCGCCAGCAGCTTGGAACTAAGTTCTGGAAACACCATATATTTT
v_call: TRBV29-1; clone_size: .; d_call: TRBD1; j_call: TRBJ1-1; cdr3_aa: CSVEDLGTGGLGTEAFF; cdr3_nt: TGCAGCGTTGAAGATCTTGGGACAGGGGGCCTAGGCACTGAAGCTTTCTTT
v_call: TRBV5-1; clone_size: .; d_call: TRBD1; j_call: TRBJ1-1; cdr3_aa: CASSPGTVNTEAFF; cdr3_nt: TGCGCCAGCAGTCCTGGGACAGTGAACACTGAAGCTTTCTTT
v_call: TRBV19; clone_size: few; d_call: .; j_call: TRBJ1-3; cdr3_aa: CAMRGAGNTIYF; cdr3_nt: TGTGCCATGCGGGGGGCTGGAAACACCATATATTTT
v_call: TRBV6-5; clone_size: few; d_call: .; j_call: TRBJ1-6; cdr3_aa: CASRDLERNSPLHF; cdr3_nt: TGTGCCAGCAGAGACCTCGAGAGGAACTCACCCCTCCACTTT
v_call: TRBV6-5; clone_size: once; d_call: .; j_call: TRBJ1-5; cdr3_aa: CASSLGGFRSNQPQHF; cdr3_nt: TGTGCCAGCAGTTTAGGGGGATTTAGAAGTAATCAGCCCCAGCATTTT
v_call: TRBV7-2; clone_size: .; d_call: TRBD1; j_call: TRBJ2-7; cdr3_aa: CASSYGDSDRFYEQYF; cdr3_nt: TGTGCCAGCAGCTATGGGGACAGTGACAGATTCTACGAGCAGTACTTC
v_call: TRBV7-2; clone_size: .; d_call: .; j_call: TRBJ1-6; cdr3_aa: CASSFRSGGNSPLHF; cdr3_nt: TGTGCCAGCAGCTTTAGGAGTGGAGGGAATTCACCCCTCCACTTT
v_call: TRBV30; clone_size: .; d_call: .; j_call: TRBJ1-5; cdr3_aa: CAWTPRGSYSNQPQHF; cdr3_nt: TGTGCCTGGACCCCGAGAGGGTCTTATAGCAATCAGCCCCAGCATTTT
v_call: TRBV2; clone_size: .; d_call: .; j_call: TRBJ2-1; cdr3_aa: CATTVYSYNEQFF; cdr3_nt: TGTGCCACGACAGTCTACTCCTACAATGAGCAGTTCTTC
v_call: TRBV30; clone_size: .; d_call: .; j_call: TRBJ1-1; cdr3_aa: CAWSLGNTEAFF; cdr3_nt: TGTGCCTGGAGTCTAGGAAACACTGAAGCTTTCTTT
v_call: TRBV9; clone_size: .; d_call: TRBD1; j_call: TRBJ2-2; cdr3_aa: CASSRDSNTGELFF; cdr3_nt: TGTGCCAGCAGCAGGGACAGCAACACCGGGGAGCTGTTTTTT
v_call: TRBV11-2; clone_size: few; d_call: .; j_call: TRBJ2-7; cdr3_aa: CASSRGPAYEQYF; cdr3_nt: TGTGCCTCCAGCCGGGGTCCTGCCTACGAGCAGTACTTC
v_call: TRBV25-1; clone_size: medium-sized; d_call: TRBD2; j_call: TRBJ2-1; cdr3_aa: CASSYGGAVDNEQFF; cdr3_nt: TGTGCCAGCAGTTACGGGGGGGCCGTTGATAATGAGCAGTTCTTC
v_call: TRBV10-3; clone_size: .; d_call: TRBD2; j_call: TRBJ2-3; cdr3_aa: CAISESRTIAGTDTQYF; cdr3_nt: TGTGCCATCAGTGAAAGTCGTACCATAGCGGGGACAGATACGCAGTATTTT